Here is one T cell receptor beta chain with its context. Its antigen is as yet unknown. Both 60 Vbeta primers and 13 Jbeta primers went into the PCR. Assay used: immunoSEQ multiplex PCR; TCRdb lists only in-frame clones, some missing. Among 85,000 to 90,000 clones listed, about 75% were seen once. This record belongs to a study of cytomegalovirus exposure and HLA in healthy donors. Overall study findings and caveats: Researchers reported in a later analysis that common viral pathogens appeared linked to several top clusters.

V shed 3 bases, J shed 9 bases, and the junction held 6 bases outside the gene matches. Germline CDR1 is GTSNPN and CDR2 is SVGIG (reference sequence). The CDR3 consists of 14 residues. This TCR was sampled from a man under 40 in good health and CMV-seropositive. The chain recombines TRBV30 with TRBJ1-6; 9 nucleotides agree with TRBD1. Material for sequencing was PBMCs. CDR3 DNA sequence: TGTGCCTGGAGGGCGGGGACAGGGCCTTCACCCCTCCACTTT. It specifies CAWRAGTGPSPLHF.